Reported below is one T cell receptor (beta chain). Its antigen is not known. Random hexamers served to reverse transcribe roughly 0.45 to 1 ug RNA. TCRdb reprocessed the immunoSEQ multiplex PCR reads via MiXCR and lists one record per CDR3 protein. The sample contains roughly 140,000 distinct CDR3 sequences, about 95% of which appear only once. Trimming shortened V by 5 bases and J by 7 bases, and 17 bases separated the two germline ends. The CDR3 extends over 13 amino acids. CDR1 DFQATT and CDR2 SNEGSKA come from the germline V gene (reference sequence). Recently defined diagnostic criteria classed the Susac syndrome patients as definite or probable. The sample originates from a study of CD8 T cells in Susac syndrome. Turning to the study itself: Treatment status at blood draw for the Susac syndrome patients was therapy-naive, corticosteroids, or intravenous immunoglobulin alone. Notes on the study in general: When the CD4+ T cell repertoires of patients with Susac syndrome were examined, they did not show any clonal expansion.

The rearrangement joins TRBV20-1 to TRBJ1-2, with a possible D match to TRBD1 (5 bases). The sample taken for sequencing was CD4+ T cells from PBMCs. The TCR was taken from a human donor with Susac syndrome. Here the CDR3 DNA reads TGCAGTGCTGGCGGTCGGGGCGAGGGTGGCTACACCTTC. The encoded protein is CSAGGRGEGGYTF.